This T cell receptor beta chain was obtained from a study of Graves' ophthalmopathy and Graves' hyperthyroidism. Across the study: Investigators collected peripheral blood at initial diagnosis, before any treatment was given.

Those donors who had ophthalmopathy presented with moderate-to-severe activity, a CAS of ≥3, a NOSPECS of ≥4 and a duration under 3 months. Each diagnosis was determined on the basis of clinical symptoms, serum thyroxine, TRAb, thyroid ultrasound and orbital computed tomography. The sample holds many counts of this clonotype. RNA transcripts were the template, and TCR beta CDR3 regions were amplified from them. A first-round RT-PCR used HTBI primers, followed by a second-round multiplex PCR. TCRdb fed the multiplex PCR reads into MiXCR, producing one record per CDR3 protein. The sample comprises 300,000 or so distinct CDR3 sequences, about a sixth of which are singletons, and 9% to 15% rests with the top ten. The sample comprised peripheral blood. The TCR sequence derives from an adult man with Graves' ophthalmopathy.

This CDR3 is CSAGTGPETQYF. The CDR3 DNA is TGCAGTGCTGGCACAGGGCCTGAGACCCAGTACTTC. The chain employs TRBV20-1 and TRBJ2-5, with D tentatively TRBD1 (6 bases). Trimming removed 5 bases from V and 5 bases from J, with 12 bases in between. Germline V gives CDR1 DFQATT, CDR2 SNEGSKA (reference sequence). The CDR3 consists of 12 residues.